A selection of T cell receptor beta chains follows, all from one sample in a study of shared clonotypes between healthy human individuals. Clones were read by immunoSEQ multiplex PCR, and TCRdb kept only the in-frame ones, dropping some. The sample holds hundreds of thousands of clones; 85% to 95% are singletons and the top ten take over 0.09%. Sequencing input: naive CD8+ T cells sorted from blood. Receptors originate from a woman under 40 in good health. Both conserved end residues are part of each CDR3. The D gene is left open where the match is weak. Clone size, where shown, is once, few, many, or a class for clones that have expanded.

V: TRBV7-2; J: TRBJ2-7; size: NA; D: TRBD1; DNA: TGTGCCAGCAGCTCGGAGACAGGGGGAGTTTACGAGCAGTACTTC; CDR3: CASSSETGGVYEQYF
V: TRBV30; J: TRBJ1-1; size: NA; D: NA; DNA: TGTGCCTGGAGCCCCGGGAACATGAACACTGAAGCTTTCTTT; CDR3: CAWSPGNMNTEAFF
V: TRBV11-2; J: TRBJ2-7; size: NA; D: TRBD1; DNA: TGTGCCAGCAACGAAATGGGAGACAGGGGCTTCTACGAGCAGTACTTC; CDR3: CASNEMGDRGFYEQYF
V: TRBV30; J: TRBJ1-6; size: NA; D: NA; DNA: TGTGCCTGGAGTGTTTCCCGGGATTATAATTCACCCCTCCACTTT; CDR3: CAWSVSRDYNSPLHF
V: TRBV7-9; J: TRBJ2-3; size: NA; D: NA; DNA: TGTGCCAGCAGCTTGCCCTACTACACAGATACGCAGTATTTT; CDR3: CASSLPYYTDTQYF
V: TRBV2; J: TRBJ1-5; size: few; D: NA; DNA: TGTGCCAGCAGCCCTTCGACGACAAACAATCAGCCCCAGCATTTT; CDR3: CASSPSTTNNQPQHF
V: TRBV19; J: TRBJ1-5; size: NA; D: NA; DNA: TGTGCCAGCGTAATGAGGGAGGGAGGCGAGGGTAATCAGCCCCAGCATTTT; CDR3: CASVMREGGEGNQPQHF
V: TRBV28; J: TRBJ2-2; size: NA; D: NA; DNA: TGTGCCAGCAGTTTATCCGGGACTTACACCGGGGAGCTGTTTTTT; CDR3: CASSLSGTYTGELFF
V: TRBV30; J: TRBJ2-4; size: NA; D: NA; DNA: TGTGCCTGGAGTGTACGGGATTTAGCCAAAAACATTCAGTACTTC; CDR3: CAWSVRDLAKNIQYF
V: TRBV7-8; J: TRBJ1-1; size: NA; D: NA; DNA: TGTGCCAGCAGCAGACCCCGAGGGCCTCCGAACACTGAAGCTTTCTTT; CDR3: CASSRPRGPPNTEAFF
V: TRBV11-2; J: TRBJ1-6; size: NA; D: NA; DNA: TGTGCCAGCAGCTTGGAGACTCATTCACCCCTCCACTTT; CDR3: CASSLETHSPLHF
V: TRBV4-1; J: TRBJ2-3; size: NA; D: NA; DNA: TGCGCCAGCAGTCCTCGCCCTGACGGGCGGACCAGCACAGATACGCAGTATTTT; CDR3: CASSPRPDGRTSTDTQYF
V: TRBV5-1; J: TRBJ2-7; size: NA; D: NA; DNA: TGCGCCAGCAGCTTGGAAGCGAGGGGACGGTACGAGCAGTACTTC; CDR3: CASSLEARGRYEQYF
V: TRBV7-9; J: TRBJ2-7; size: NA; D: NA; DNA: TGTGCCAGCAGCCCACCACGACTAGCCTACGAGCAGTACTTC; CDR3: CASSPPRLAYEQYF
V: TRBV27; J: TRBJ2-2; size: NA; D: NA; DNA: TGTGCCAGCAGTTTACTGAGGGGTGGGGAGCTGTTTTTT; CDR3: CASSLLRGGELFF
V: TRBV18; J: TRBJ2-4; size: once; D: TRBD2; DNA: TGTGCCAGCTCCCCGACTAGCGGGATGGCCAAAAACATTCAGTACTTC; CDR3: CASSPTSGMAKNIQYF
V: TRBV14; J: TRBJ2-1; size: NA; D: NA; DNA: TGTGCCAGCAGCCCCACTGTGGGTGGTTACAATGAGCAGTTCTTC; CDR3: CASSPTVGGYNEQFF
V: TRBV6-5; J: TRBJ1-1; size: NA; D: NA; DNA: TGTGCCAGCAGTATCGGACCCAACACTGAAGCTTTCTTT; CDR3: CASSIGPNTEAFF
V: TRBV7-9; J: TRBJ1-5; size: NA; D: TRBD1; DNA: TGTGCCAGCAGCCCAGGGGGGGGCAATCAGCCCCAGCATTTT; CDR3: CASSPGGGNQPQHF
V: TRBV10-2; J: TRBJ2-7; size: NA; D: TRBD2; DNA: TGCGCCAGCAACGGACTAGAAAACTACGAGCAGTACTTC; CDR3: CASNGLENYEQYF
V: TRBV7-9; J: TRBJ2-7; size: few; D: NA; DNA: TGTGCCAGCATACCGTATGGGTTCCACGAGCAGTACTTC; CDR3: CASIPYGFHEQYF
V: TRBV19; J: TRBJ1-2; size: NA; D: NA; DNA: TGTGCCAGTAGTTTGGGGCTGGAAGCGAACTATGGCTACACCTTC; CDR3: CASSLGLEANYGYTF
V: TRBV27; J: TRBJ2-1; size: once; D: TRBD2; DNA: TGTGCCAGCACGTCAGGGACTAGCGGGAGGGCTAGTATTCAGTTCTTC; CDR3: CASTSGTSGRASIQFF
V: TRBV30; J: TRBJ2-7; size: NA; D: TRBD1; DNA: TGTGCCTGGACCCGGACAGGGACTTTCTACGAGCAGTACTTC; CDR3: CAWTRTGTFYEQYF
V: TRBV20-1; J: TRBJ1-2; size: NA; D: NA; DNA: TGCAGTGCTTCTGTTGACTATGGCTACACCTTC; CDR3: CSASVDYGYTF
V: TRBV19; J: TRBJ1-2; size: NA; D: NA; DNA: TGTGCCAGTAGTATATGGTCCAGGTCCAGCTATGGCTACACCTTC; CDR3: CASSIWSRSSYGYTF
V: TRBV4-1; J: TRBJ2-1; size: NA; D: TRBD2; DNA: TGCGCCAGCAGCCGAGGGACTAGCGGGACCCATGAGCAGTTCTTC; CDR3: CASSRGTSGTHEQFF
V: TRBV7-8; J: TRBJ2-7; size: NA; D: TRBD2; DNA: TGTGCCAGCAGCTTTACCGGGAGGTTCGTCGAGCAGTACTTC; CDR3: CASSFTGRFVEQYF
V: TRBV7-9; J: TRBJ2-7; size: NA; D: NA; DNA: TGTGCCAGCAGCCTATTGAGGGAGGAGGGTCCCTACGAGCAGTACTTC; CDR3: CASSLLREEGPYEQYF
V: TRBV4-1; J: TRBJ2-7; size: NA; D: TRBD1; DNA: TGCGCCAGCAGCCTAGCCGGGACAGGGAATATGTACGAGCAGTACTTC; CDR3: CASSLAGTGNMYEQYF
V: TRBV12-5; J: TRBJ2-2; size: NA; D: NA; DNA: TGTGCTAGTGGTTTGGCAACTGGCACCGGGGAGCTGTTTTTT; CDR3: CASGLATGTGELFF
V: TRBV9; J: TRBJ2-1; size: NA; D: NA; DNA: TGTGCCAGCAGCGTAGACAATTACAATGAGCAGTTCTTC; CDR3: CASSVDNYNEQFF
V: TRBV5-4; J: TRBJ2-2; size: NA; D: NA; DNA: TGTGCCAGCAGCATAACAGGGTCGGCCGGGGAGCTGTTTTTT; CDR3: CASSITGSAGELFF
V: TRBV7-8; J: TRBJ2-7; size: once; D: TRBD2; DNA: TGTGCCAGCAGCTTAGATCCGACTAGCGGATCCTACGAGCAGTACTTC; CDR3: CASSLDPTSGSYEQYF
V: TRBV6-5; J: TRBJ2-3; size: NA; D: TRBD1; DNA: TGTGCCAGCAGTTATGGGACAGGGGGAGATACGCAGTATTTT; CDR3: CASSYGTGGDTQYF
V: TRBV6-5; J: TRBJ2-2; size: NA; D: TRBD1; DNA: TGTGCCAGCAGTTACCGACAGGGGGCCGGGGAGCTGTTTTTT; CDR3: CASSYRQGAGELFF
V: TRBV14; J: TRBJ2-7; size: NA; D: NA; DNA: TGTGCCAGCAGCCAAGATTTCAGGACCATCTACGAGCAGTACTTC; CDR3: CASSQDFRTIYEQYF
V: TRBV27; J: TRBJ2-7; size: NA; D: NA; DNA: TGTGCCAGCAGTCTATCGCTCGACAGCTACGAGCAGTACTTC; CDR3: CASSLSLDSYEQYF
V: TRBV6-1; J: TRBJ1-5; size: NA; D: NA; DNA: TGTGCCAGCAGCCCAGGGAGCGATCAGCCCCAGCATTTT; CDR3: CASSPGSDQPQHF
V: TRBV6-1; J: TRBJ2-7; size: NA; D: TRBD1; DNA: TGTGCCAGCATCGGACAGGGGGCCAGCTCCTACGAGCAGTACTTC; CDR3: CASIGQGASSYEQYF
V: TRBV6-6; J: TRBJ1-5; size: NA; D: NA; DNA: TGTGCCAGCAGCGACAGGTTAAATCAGCCCCAGCATTTT; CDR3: CASSDRLNQPQHF
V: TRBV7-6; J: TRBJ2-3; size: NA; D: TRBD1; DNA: TGTGCCAGCAGCTTATTAACAGGGGGAGCCGCAGATACGCAGTATTTT; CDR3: CASSLLTGGAADTQYF
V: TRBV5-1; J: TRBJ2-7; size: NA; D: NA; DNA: TGCGCCAGCAGCTTGCATCAAGACGGCGAGTACGAGCAGTACTTC; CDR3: CASSLHQDGEYEQYF
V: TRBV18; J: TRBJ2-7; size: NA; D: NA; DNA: TGTGCCAGCTCACCAAGCGGAGGATTCTACGAGCAGTACTTC; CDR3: CASSPSGGFYEQYF
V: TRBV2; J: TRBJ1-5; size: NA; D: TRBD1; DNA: TGTGCCAGCAGTGACCCCGGGACAGGGGAGGAGCAGCCCCAGCATTTT; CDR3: CASSDPGTGEEQPQHF
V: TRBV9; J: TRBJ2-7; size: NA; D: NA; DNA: TGTGCCAGCAGCGTAGAGGGGGGTGCGATGAGCTCCTACGAGCAGTACTTC; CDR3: CASSVEGGAMSSYEQYF
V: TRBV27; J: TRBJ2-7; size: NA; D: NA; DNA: TGTGCCAGCATCGAGGGTTACGAGCAGTACTTC; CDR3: CASIEGYEQYF
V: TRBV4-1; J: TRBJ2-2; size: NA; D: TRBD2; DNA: TGCGCCAGCAGCAAAGATGCACGGACTAGCCCTCCCGGGGAGCTGTTTTTT; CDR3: CASSKDARTSPPGELFF